The T cell receptor (beta chain) described here comes from a study of cytomegalovirus exposure and HLA in healthy donors. Primers included in the PCR were 60 Vbeta and 13 Jbeta primers. The table came from immunoSEQ multiplex PCR; TCRdb's copy has only in-frame clones and leaves some out. Of roughly 150,000 clones listed, around 75% are singletons. J lost 3 bases, V lost 1 base, and 5 bases had no gene match. Germline V gene data show CDR1 as LGHNA and CDR2 as YSLEER. The CDR3 spans 15 residues. The J gene is TRBJ2-7, the V gene TRBV4-3; 8 bases are shared with TRBD2. Sequencing used PBMCs. The clonotype originates from a male donor in good health and CMV-seronegative. CDR3 in amino acids: CASSQATSGYYEQYF. CDR3 DNA: TGCGCCAGCAGCCAAGCAACTAGCGGCTACTACGAGCAGTACTTC.